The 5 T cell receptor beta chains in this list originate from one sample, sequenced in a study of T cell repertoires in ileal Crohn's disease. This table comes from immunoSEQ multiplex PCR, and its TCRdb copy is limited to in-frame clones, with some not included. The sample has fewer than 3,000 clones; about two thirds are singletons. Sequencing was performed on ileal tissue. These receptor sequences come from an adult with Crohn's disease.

This chain's CDR3 is CASSSGLRTDTQYF. The DNA for the CDR3 is TGTGCCAGCAGCTCCGGACTCCGCACAGATACGCAGTATTTT. The chain links TRBV7-6 to TRBJ2-3; possible D gene TRBD2, 5 bases. The CDR3 is 14 amino acids. V was shortened by 4 bases and J by 1 base, with 9 bases between the two germline ends. Germline CDR1 reads SGHVS; CDR2 reads FNYEAQ.

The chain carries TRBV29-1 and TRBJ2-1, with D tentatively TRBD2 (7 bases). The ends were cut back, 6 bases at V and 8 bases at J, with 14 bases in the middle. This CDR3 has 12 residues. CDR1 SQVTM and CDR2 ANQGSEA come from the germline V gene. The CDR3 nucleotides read TGCAGCGTGGGGAGGGGGAGGGATGAGCAGTTCTTC. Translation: CSVGRGRDEQFF.

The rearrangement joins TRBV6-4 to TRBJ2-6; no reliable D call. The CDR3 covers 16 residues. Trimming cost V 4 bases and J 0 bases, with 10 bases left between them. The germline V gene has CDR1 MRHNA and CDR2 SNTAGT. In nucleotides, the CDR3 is TGTGCCAGCAGTGCGACACCCGACTCTGGGGCCAACGTCCTGACTTTC. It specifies CASSATPDSGANVLTF.

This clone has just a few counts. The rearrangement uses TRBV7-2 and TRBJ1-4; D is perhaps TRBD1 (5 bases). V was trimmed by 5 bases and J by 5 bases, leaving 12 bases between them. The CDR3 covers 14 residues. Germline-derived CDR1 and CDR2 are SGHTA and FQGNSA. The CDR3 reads CASSRQHSNEKLFF. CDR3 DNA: TGTGCCAGCAGCCGACAGCATTCCAATGAAAAACTGTTTTTT.

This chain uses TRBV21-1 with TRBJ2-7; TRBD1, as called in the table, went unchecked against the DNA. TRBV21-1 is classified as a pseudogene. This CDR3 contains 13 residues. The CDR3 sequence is CASSSNRLYEQYF. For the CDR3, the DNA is TGTGCCAGCAGCAGTAACAGGTTGTACGAGCAGTACTTC.